Listed below are T cell receptor beta chains from one sample, sequenced in a study of shared clonotypes between healthy human individuals. Sequencing was performed with immunoSEQ multiplex PCR; in TCRdb, only in-frame clones are kept and a portion is missing. This table has roughly 2.5 million clones, about 92% appearing once. The sequencing input was naive CD4+ T cells sorted from blood. All receptors come from a man in his late teens or twenties in good health. Both conserved end residues are part of each CDR3. A D gene is named only where the DNA matches it firmly. Expanded clones get a size class; other rows say once, few or many, or leave the size out.

clone_size	cdr3_length	v_call	j_call	d_call	cdr3_nt	cdr3_aa
once	12	TRBV6-5	TRBJ2-7	.	TGTGCCAGCAGCCCATCACAGGTACAGCAGTACTTC	CASSPSQVQQYF
.	15	TRBV5-1	TRBJ2-5	TRBD2	TGCGCCAGCAGCTACGGACTAGCGGGGGGAGAGACCCAGTACTTC	CASSYGLAGGETQYF
.	15	TRBV30	TRBJ2-3	TRBD2	TGTGCCTGGAGTGTAAGAGCGGGGGGCACAGATACGCAGTATTTT	CAWSVRAGGTDTQYF
.	15	TRBV10-3	TRBJ1-1	.	TGTGCCATCAGTGAGTCGAAGGCCGAGGGACTTGAAGCTTTCTTT	CAISESKAEGLEAFF
.	13	TRBV27	TRBJ1-2	TRBD1	TGTGCCAGCAGTCGGGACAGCCTCTATGGCTACACCTTC	CASSRDSLYGYTF
.	15	TRBV4-2	TRBJ2-3	.	TGTGCCAGCGCTTACGGGGCTAGCGAGGCAGATACGCAGTATTTT	CASAYGASEADTQYF
.	14	TRBV5-6	TRBJ2-5	TRBD2	TGTGCCAGCAGTCCCGGGACTAGCGGAGAGACCCAGTACTTC	CASSPGTSGETQYF
.	16	TRBV30	TRBJ1-4	TRBD1	TGTGCCTGGAGCGAAGGGGGCAGTACCTTTAATGAAAAACTGTTTTTT	CAWSEGGSTFNEKLFF
.	17	TRBV27	TRBJ1-5	TRBD1	TGTGCCAGCAGTTTAAAGGGGGACAGCCGATCTAATCAGCCCCAGCATTTT	CASSLKGDSRSNQPQHF
.	14	TRBV11-2	TRBJ2-7	TRBD1	TGTGCCAGCAGCTTTGCAGGGACAGGGACCGAGCAGTACTTC	CASSFAGTGTEQYF
.	15	TRBV7-9	TRBJ2-7	TRBD1	TGTGCCAGCAGCCCTCAGGGCAGGGGGCACGACGAGCAGTACTTC	CASSPQGRGHDEQYF
.	15	TRBV19	TRBJ1-1	.	TGTGCCAGTAGTATCGGTGGGGGTTGGAACACTGAAGCTTTCTTT	CASSIGGGWNTEAFF
.	13	TRBV7-2	TRBJ1-1	.	TGTGCCAGCAGCTTAATGCAGAACACTGAAGCTTTCTTT	CASSLMQNTEAFF
.	15	TRBV6-6	TRBJ1-2	.	TGTGCCAGCAGAAGCATGCAGGGTTTTAACTATGGCTACACCTTC	CASRSMQGFNYGYTF
.	15	TRBV4-1	TRBJ2-1	.	TGCGCCAGCAGCCAAGGTAGCCTGTCCTACAATGAGCAGTTCTTC	CASSQGSLSYNEQFF
.	13	TRBV19	TRBJ1-2	.	TGTGCCAGTATCGGGGTCGGGACATATGGCTACACCTTC	CASIGVGTYGYTF
.	11	TRBV7-9	TRBJ1-1	.	TGTGCCAGCAGCTTAGCCTCTGGAGCTTTCTTT	CASSLASGAFF
.	17	TRBV7-9	TRBJ2-1	.	TGTGCCAGGAACCGGGCGGGAGCTCTCCCAGGGGGTGATGAGCAGTTCTTC	CARNRAGALPGGDEQFF
.	15	TRBV28	TRBJ1-5	.	TGTGCCAGCAGTTTATTAGGGGAGGGTAATCAGCCCCAGCATTTT	CASSLLGEGNQPQHF
.	15	TRBV28	TRBJ1-1	TRBD1	TGTGCCAGCAGTTTCACCACAGGGGGCGGGACTGAAGCTTTCTTT	CASSFTTGGGTEAFF
.	17	TRBV5-4	TRBJ2-5	.	TGTGCCAGCAGCTTGCCCCCACCTCGGGACTCACCGGAGACCCAGTACTTC	CASSLPPPRDSPETQYF
.	13	TRBV9	TRBJ2-1	.	TGTGCCAGCAGCGCCCCACCGACGAATGAGCAGTTCTTC	CASSAPPTNEQFF
.	16	TRBV2	TRBJ2-2	TRBD2	TGTGCCAGCATGACGGAACTAGCGGGAGTGGGCGGGGAGCTGTTTTTT	CASMTELAGVGGELFF
.	13	TRBV30	TRBJ1-2	TRBD1	TGTGCCTGGAGGGACAGGGTTATGGATGGCTACACCTTC	CAWRDRVMDGYTF
.	13	TRBV18	TRBJ1-1	.	TGTGCCAGCTCTGGGATTTTTAACACTGAAGCTTTCTTT	CASSGIFNTEAFF
.	14	TRBV5-4	TRBJ2-1	.	TGTGCCAGCAGCCGTCAACTAGATTTCAATGAGCAGTTCTTC	CASSRQLDFNEQFF
.	11	TRBV19	TRBJ1-4	.	TGTGCCAGTAGGCCCTTGGGAAAACTGTTTTTT	CASRPLGKLFF
.	14	TRBV18	TRBJ1-5	.	TGTGCCAGCTCACCAGGCCCCTTCAATCAGCCCCAGCATTTT	CASSPGPFNQPQHF
.	15	TRBV5-4	TRBJ1-2	.	TGTGCCAGCAGCTTTCCCCAGGGAAGGTCCTATGGCTACACCTTC	CASSFPQGRSYGYTF
few	13	TRBV30	TRBJ1-1	.	TGTGCCTGGAAGGTAGTTTGGGAGACTGAAGCTTTCTTT	CAWKVVWETEAFF
.	13	TRBV29-1	TRBJ1-6	.	TGCAGCGTTAGCCGGGACAACAATTCACCCCTCCACTTT	CSVSRDNNSPLHF
.	17	TRBV7-9	TRBJ2-1	TRBD2	TGTGCCAGCAGCGCGGAAAAGGGCGGGAGGATGATCAATGAGCAGTTCTTC	CASSAEKGGRMINEQFF
once	14	TRBV19	TRBJ1-2	.	TGTGCCAGTAGTATTACTGGCAGGGACTATGGCTACACCTTC	CASSITGRDYGYTF
.	14	TRBV11-2	TRBJ2-1	.	TGTGCCAGCAGCTTCGACGATAACTACAATGAGCAGTTCTTC	CASSFDDNYNEQFF
.	14	TRBV7-3	TRBJ2-3	.	TGTGCCAGCAGCTCAGGACAGTTAGGGGATACGCAGTATTTT	CASSSGQLGDTQYF
few	15	TRBV25-1	TRBJ1-6	.	TGTGCCAGCAGTGAGGAGGGCGGCTCTCGTTCACCCCTCCACTTT	CASSEEGGSRSPLHF
.	11	TRBV2	TRBJ1-2	.	TGTGCCAGCAGTGAATGGCAGGGGATCACCTTC	CASSEWQGITF
once	17	TRBV5-4	TRBJ2-3	TRBD1	TGTGCCAGCAGCTCGCTAACCGGGACAGCCGGGTCAGATACGCAGTATTTT	CASSSLTGTAGSDTQYF
.	14	TRBV5-1	TRBJ1-6	TRBD1	TGCGCCAGCAGCTTGGGGGACAGCGATTCACCCCTCCACTTT	CASSLGDSDSPLHF
.	15	TRBV6-1	TRBJ1-1	.	TGTGCCAGCAGTGAAGCTCCTGGGGTTGTCCCGGTGGCTTTCTTT	CASSEAPGVVPVAFF
once	16	TRBV21-1	TRBJ2-7	.	TGTGCCAGCAGCAAAGCGACTAGCGGGGTATCCTACGAGCAGTACTTC	CASSKATSGVSYEQYF
.	19	TRBV19	TRBJ2-5	TRBD2	TGTGCCAGTAGTAAACCAGGGACTAGCGGGAGCCCCGGGCAAGAGACCCAGTACTTC	CASSKPGTSGSPGQETQYF
.	16	TRBV19	TRBJ2-1	TRBD1	TGTGCCAGTCAAACCGGGACAGGGAGCTCCTACAATGAGCAGTTCTTC	CASQTGTGSSYNEQFF
.	13	TRBV7-2	TRBJ2-7	.	TGTGCCAGCAGCTCGGGACCTTCGGGCGAGCAGTACTTC	CASSSGPSGEQYF
.	16	TRBV9	TRBJ2-5	TRBD2	TGTGCCAGCAGCGTAGCAAGCGGGGGGGCTCAAGAGACCCAGTACTTC	CASSVASGGAQETQYF
.	14	TRBV27	TRBJ2-7	TRBD1	TGTGCCAGCAGTCGGACAGGGGGAACCTACGAGCAGTACTTC	CASSRTGGTYEQYF
.	18	TRBV7-2	TRBJ2-2	.	TGTGCCAGCACCCCGTATATTGGGAGTAAGGCGGCCGCCGGGGAGCTGTTTTTT	CASTPYIGSKAAAGELFF
.	15	TRBV5-1	TRBJ1-3	TRBD1	TGCGCCAGCAGCTCACAGGGGATCTCTGGAAACACCATATATTTT	CASSSQGISGNTIYF
.	14	TRBV30	TRBJ1-2	TRBD1	TGTGCCTGGAGACCCCGTAACAGGGGACATGGCTACACCTTC	CAWRPRNRGHGYTF
.	15	TRBV5-6	TRBJ1-4	TRBD1	TGTGCCAGCAGCACGTCAGGGGGTCGGGGTGAAAAACTGTTTTTT	CASSTSGGRGEKLFF
.	14	TRBV5-6	TRBJ2-3	.	TGTGCCAGCAGCTTGGTCGCGTGGGCAGATACGCAGTATTTT	CASSLVAWADTQYF
.	15	TRBV7-2	TRBJ2-1	TRBD2	TGTGCCAGCTCATTTCCTAGCGGGAAGGTTAATGAGCAGTTCTTC	CASSFPSGKVNEQFF
.	17	TRBV7-9	TRBJ2-6	.	TGTGCCAGCAGCGAAAGGAAAGAACCTAAGGGGGCCAACGTCCTGACTTTC	CASSERKEPKGANVLTF